The clone carrying this T cell receptor beta chain appeared once. Its antigen is as yet unknown. Trimming shortened V by 6 bases and J by 2 bases, and 13 bases separated the two germline ends. Germline V gene lookup returns CDR1 SQVTM and CDR2 ANQGSEA. CDR3 length equals 13 residues. The sample originates from a study of post-analysis software for immune sequencing data. Libraries were made from TCR beta cDNA, and they carried unique molecular identifiers. TCRdb reanalysed the PCR reads using MiXCR and keeps one entry per CDR3 protein. The data show 500,000 to 600,000 distinct CDR3 sequences, about 40% seen once. Notes on the study in general: Five TRBV segments were significantly more frequent in patients than in controls. TRBV5-6, TRBV5-1 and TRBV20-1 were among these segments. Patients with multiple sclerosis recorded significantly lower normalized Chao1 diversity than controls, the study found.

This receptor was taken from a girl aged 10-17 years with multiple sclerosis. The sequencing sample was made of blood. The chain links TRBV29-1 to TRBJ1-1; a possible D gene is TRBD1 (6 bases). As DNA, the CDR3 is TGCAGCGTGGGGGGGCCGGGAAACACTGAAGCTTTCTTT. It yields the protein CSVGGPGNTEAFF.